This T cell receptor (beta chain) was identified in a study of blood T cell dynamics during melanoma immunotherapy. Study background: Patients with metastatic melanoma got pembrolizumab or nivolumab-ipilimumab as first-line care. Points from the study as a whole: It remained unknown if the driving T cell clones were melanoma-specific. At W3, later disease-control patients showed bifurcated PBMC repertoire changes, unlike progressors.

Comments on this clone: The antigen is not known.

Described time point: week 3, after first cycle of checkpoint inhibitor. Apart from two fast progressors, RECIST 1.1 response was judged 12 weeks post-infusion. Trimming took 1 base from V and 3 from J, leaving 10 bases between them. CDR3 length: 14 amino acids. Germline values: CDR1 MNHNS, CDR2 SASEGT. Sequencing was performed with immunoSEQ multiplex PCR; in TCRdb, only in-frame clones are kept and a portion is missing. This table has several thousand clones, roughly four fifths appearing once. This TCR derives from a human donor with melanoma. The rearrangement uses TRBV6-1 and TRBJ2-7, with D possibly TRBD2 on 6 matching bases. This material consisted of blood, taken from a patient treated with checkpoint blockade. The DNA of the CDR3 is TGTGCCAGCAGTGAAGGGAGGGCAGTCTACGAGCAGTACTTC. Amino acids: CASSEGRAVYEQYF.